This section outlines one TCR beta chain sequence together with its context. The record originates from a study of control samples from healthy donors and cancer patients. Some clones are missing from TCRdb's copy, which holds only in-frame ones; the method was immunoSEQ multiplex PCR. The sample contains some 130,000 clones, just under 95% of which appear only once. V dropped 1 base and J dropped 4; count of bases not matched to a gene: 6. Germline V CDR1 and CDR2: MDHEN, SYDVKM. This CDR3 is built from 18 residues. The gene calls are TRBV28 and TRBJ2-1; 14 positions agree with TRBD2. This receptor was obtained from a man aged 25 to 45 in good health. Material for sequencing was blood. CDR3 bases: TGTGCCAGCAGTTTATCGGGGACTAGCGGGAGTTCTTACAATGAGCAGTTCTTC. Its translation: CASSLSGTSGSSYNEQFF.